This T cell receptor (beta chain) was documented in a study of radiotherapy plus CTLA-4 blockade in lung cancer. The CDR3 sequence is 15 residues long. CDR1 and CDR2 from the germline V gene are SQVTM and ANQGSEA. V lost 0 bases and J 8 bases, leaving 19 bases between the germline ends. Study findings and constraints: In blood, tumor-derived TCR clones expanded after radiotherapy plus ipilimumab.

Comment on this clone: The antigen is not known.

Method: immunoSEQ multiplex PCR; TCRdb's copy keeps in-frame clones and lacks some. Here the sample spans about 38,000 clones, about three quarters being singletons. The chain couples TRBV29-1 to TRBJ1-2; D is perhaps TRBD1 (6 bases). The sequencing here drew on peripheral blood, taken from a patient treated with radiotherapy plus ipilimumab. This TCR was recovered from a human donor with non-small cell lung cancer who had stable disease on radiotherapy plus ipilimumab. CDR3 region: CSVEDFIQGVGGYTF. CDR3 nucleotide sequence: TGCAGCGTTGAAGACTTTATACAGGGAGTTGGCGGCTACACCTTC.